This is a list of T cell receptor beta chains from one sample in a study of T cell repertoires in cytomegalovirus infection. These TCRs are of unknown antigen specificity. TCRdb processed the reads anew with MiXCR; each CDR3 protein has one entry. The data contain some 940,000 distinct CDR3 sequences, under 40% of them singletons. This material consisted of cultured CD8+ T cells from PBMCs, taken from culture after CMV antigen stimulation. These receptors all stem from a human donor in good health (CMV status not recorded). Some clones in this sample may be carry-over from other donors' samples. The CDR3 runs from the conserved cysteine through the conserved F or W. A D gene is named only where the DNA matches it firmly. Size is stated for part of the rows, as once, few or many counts, or as a class when the clone is expanded.

TRBJ2-1 - TRBV4-1 - CASSPGTAQYNELFF TGCGCCAGTAGCCCCGGGACTGCTCAGTACAATGAGCTGTTCTTC
TRBJ2-7 - TRBV27 - CASSQTAASINYEQYF TGTGCCAGCAGTCAGACGGCAGCTTCAATAAATTACGAGCAGTACTTC
TRBJ2-5 - TRBV7-9 - CASSVLSNLELGQETQYF TGTGCCAGCAGCGTACTCTCCAACCTCGAGCTTGGACAAGAGACCCAGTACTTC
TRBJ2-2 few TRBV10-3 - CAISESDTGELFF TGTGCCATCAGTGAGTCTGACACCGGGGAGCTGTTTTTT
TRBJ2-1 many TRBV19 TRBD1 CASSSGRGTYNEQFF TGTGCCAGTAGTTCGGGCAGGGGGACCTACAATGAGCAGTTCTTC
TRBJ1-5 few TRBV6-6 - CASSSNRGGRQPQHF TGTGCCAGCAGTTCCAACCGGGGAGGGCGGCAGCCCCAGCATTTT
TRBJ2-7 - TRBV2 TRBD1 CASRGDREHF TGTGCCAGCAGGGGGGACAGGGAGCACTTC
TRBJ1-5 few TRBV20-1 TRBD1 CSAREQGLFQPQHF TGCAGTGCTAGAGAACAGGGGCTTTTTCAGCCCCAGCATTTT
TRBJ1-2 few TRBV20-1 - CSAKDHYGYTF TGCAGTGCTAAGGACCACTATGGCTACACCTTC
TRBJ1-6 - TRBV20-1 TRBD1 CSATDGQEERTYYNSPLHF TGCAGTGCTACCGACGGACAGGAGGAAAGGACCTACTATAATTCACCCCTCCACTTT
TRBJ2-3 - TRBV7-6 - CASSPASGGTDTQYF TGTGCCAGCAGCCCCGCCTCAGGGGGGACAGATACGCAGTATTTT
TRBJ2-1 - TRBV28 TRBD2 CASGSGTNRFF TGTGCCAGCGGTTCCGGGACTAATCGGTTCTTC
TRBJ2-5 - TRBV29-1 - CSVDEQYQETQYF TGCAGCGTTGACGAACAGTACCAAGAGACCCAGTACTTC
TRBJ2-7 few TRBV12-3/TRBV12-4 - CASSVGQHEQYF TGTGCCAGCAGTGTGGGACAACACGAGCAGTACTTC
TRBJ2-7 - TRBV5-1 TRBD2 CASRPNAGGTSYERYF TGCGCCAGCAGACCGAACGCGGGGGGCACATCCTACGAGCGGTACTTC
TRBJ1-5 few TRBV23-1 - CASSQSYFSDRQPQHF TGCGCCAGCAGTCAATCCTATTTTTCAGACAGGCAGCCCCAGCATTTT
TRBJ1-1 - TRBV12-3/TRBV12-4 - CASIVRGEGTEAFF TGTGCCAGCATCGTACGGGGGGAAGGAACTGAAGCTTTCTTT
TRBJ1-1 - TRBV4-1 - CASRSAGVTEAFF TGCGCCAGCAGATCTGCAGGGGTCACTGAAGCTTTCTTT
TRBJ2-1 - TRBV27 - CASSTDIKRQFF TGTGCCAGCAGTACCGACATTAAGCGGCAGTTCTTC
TRBJ1-4 few TRBV6-5 - CASSYVTDNEKLFF TGTGCCAGCAGTTACGTTACCGATAATGAAAAACTGTTTTTT
TRBJ2-5 - TRBV19 - CASSIDPPVAGETQYF TGTGCCAGTAGTATAGACCCCCCGGTAGCTGGAGAGACCCAGTACTTC
TRBJ1-2 - TRBV2 - CASSEGPGLYGYTF TGTGCCAGCAGTGAAGGGCCAGGCCTCTATGGCTACACCTTC
TRBJ2-1 few TRBV27 TRBD1 CASTRGTGGHNEQFF TGTGCCAGCACCCGGGGGACAGGGGGCCACAATGAGCAGTTCTTC
TRBJ2-7 - TRBV7-4 - CASSLVGRAEEQYF TGTGCCAGCAGCTTAGTGGGCAGGGCGGAAGAGCAGTACTTC
TRBJ1-1 many TRBV14 - CASSHGTEAFF TGTGCCAGCAGCCATGGCACTGAAGCTTTCTTT
TRBJ1-1 - TRBV27 - CASSFMESNTEAFF TGTGCCAGCAGTTTTATGGAGTCTAACACTGAAGCTTTCTTT
TRBJ1-6 few TRBV19 TRBD1 CASAGTGGSPLHF TGTGCCAGCGCCGGGACAGGGGGTTCACCCCTCCACTTT
TRBJ2-2 - TRBV12-3/TRBV12-4 TRBD2 CASSFGERGTGGELFF TGTGCCAGCAGTTTCGGCGAGCGGGGGACGGGAGGGGAGCTGTTTTTT
TRBJ2-1 - TRBV24-1 - CATGKNSYNEQFF TGTGCCACGGGGAAGAATTCCTACAATGAGCAGTTCTTC
TRBJ2-2 - TRBV12-5 - CASGLQGTTGELFF TGTGCTAGTGGTTTGCAGGGGACCACCGGGGAGCTGTTTTTT
TRBJ2-1 - TRBV28 TRBD2 CASNRGLADHPSSYNEQFF TGTGCCAGCAATCGGGGACTAGCGGATCATCCCAGCTCCTACAATGAGCAGTTCTTC
TRBJ2-1 - TRBV4-1 - CASSQESGFDEQFF TGCGCCAGCAGCCAAGAGAGTGGTTTCGATGAGCAGTTCTTC
TRBJ2-1 - TRBV14 - CASSQAPGSYNEQFF TGTGCCAGCAGCCAAGCCCCGGGCTCCTACAATGAGCAGTTCTTC
TRBJ1-5 many TRBV27 - CASSLSGGSNQPQHF TGTGCCAGCAGTTTATCGGGGGGAAGCAATCAGCCCCAGCATTTT
TRBJ1-1 - TRBV29-1 TRBD1 CSVGTGGTEAFF TGCAGCGTTGGGACAGGGGGCACTGAAGCTTTCTTT
TRBJ1-1 few TRBV19 - CASSRRDRVNTEAFF TGTGCCAGTAGTAGAAGAGATCGGGTGAACACTGAAGCTTTCTTT
TRBJ2-1 - TRBV29-1 - CSVSVGGLYNEQFF TGCAGCGTCTCCGTCGGCGGGTTGTACAATGAGCAGTTCTTC